Below, 10 T cell receptor beta chains from the same sample are listed, as sequenced in a study of T cell clonality in common variable immunodeficiency. The method was immunoSEQ multiplex PCR; TCRdb's version includes in-frame clones alone and lacks a portion of them. The sample shows approximately 81,000 clones, none of them appearing just once. The sequencing sample was made of peripheral blood mononuclear cells. These receptors originate from a person aged 18 to 75 in good health.

This clone occurred many times. Read coverage stops 3 residues before the CDR3 terminus; the germline J gene supplies the remainder. V is TRBV18 and J is TRBJ2-7; D might be TRBD2 (7 bases). CDR3 length: 15 amino acids. V was trimmed by 3 bases and J by 3 bases, leaving 15 bases between them. Germline V lookup: CDR1 KGHSH, CDR2 LQKENI. CDR3 loop: CASSPPGGLRYEQYF. The CDR3 bases that were read are TGTGCCAGCTCACCCCCGGGGGGCCTTCGCTACGAG.

This clone was detected many times. From the germline J gene comes the end of the CDR3, since the read stops 3 residues before it. The chain uses TRBV19 and TRBJ1-3; 10 bases align to TRBD1. Germline V gene data show CDR1 as LNHDA and CDR2 as SQIVND (reference sequence). V lost 5 bases to trimming and J lost 0 bases; unmatched junction nucleotides: 1. There are 15 residues in the CDR3. The CDR3 region is CASSGTGDSGNTIYF. The part of the CDR3 DNA that was read is TGTGCCAGTAGTGGGACAGGGGACTCTGGAAACACC.

This clone appeared many times. The DNA read from the CDR3 is TGCGCCAGCAGCTTGATCCGGGCTAGCGAGGTCCTGGGGGGTGGTGAG. Translated, it gives CASSLIRASEVLGGGE. In full, the CDR3 is CASSLIRASEVLGGGEQFF. The chain combines TRBV5-1 with TRBJ2-1; D is perhaps TRBD2 (6 bases). The read terminates 3 residues ahead of where the CDR3 ends, so the germline J gene completes it. V was shortened by 1 base and J by 9 bases, with 29 bases between the two germline ends. The CDR3 loop spans 19 amino acids. CDR1 is SGHRS, CDR2 YFSETQ, per germline.

This clone showed up many times. The covered CDR3 bases are TGTGCCAGCAGACCGGGGACAGGCGGATCGGATACG. It encodes CASRPGTGGSDT. The whole CDR3 sequence reads CASRPGTGGSDTQYF. The chain joins TRBV7-6 to TRBJ2-3; 8 positions agree with TRBD1. The read ends 3 residues before the CDR3 terminus; that terminus is restored from the germline J gene. V shed 6 bases and J 6 bases; nucleotides not matched to a gene: 11. This CDR3 is built from 15 residues. Germline V gene data show CDR1 as SGHVS and CDR2 as FNYEAQ.

This clone was seen many times. The sequenced fragment ends 3 residues before the CDR3 boundary, so the rest is inferred from the germline J gene. This chain connects TRBV18 to TRBJ2-5; D may be TRBD2 (5 bases). Germline CDR1 and CDR2: KGHSH and LQKENI. The V and J ends lost 2 bases and 0 bases respectively, with 22 bases between them. This CDR3 spans 19 amino acids. The chain's CDR3 is CASSPEGRKASWYQETQYF. The part of the CDR3 DNA that was read is TGTGCCAGCTCACCAGAGGGAAGGAAGGCTAGCTGGTACCAAGAGACC.

This clone was counted ten times or more. The CDR3 bases that were read are TGCAGTGCTAGAATAGTCAGCGCGATACAAGAGACC. Protein sequence: CSARIVSAIQET. The entire CDR3 protein reads CSARIVSAIQETQYF. V usage is TRBV20-1 and J usage is TRBJ2-5; D is uncertain. The sequenced fragment ends 3 residues before the CDR3 boundary, so the rest is inferred from the germline J gene. Between the trimmed V and J ends, which lost 2 bases and 2 bases, there was a span of 15 bases. Germline-derived CDR1 and CDR2 are DFQATT and SNEGSKA (reference sequence). CDR3 length equals 15 residues.

This clone was picked up many times. Sequencing ends 3 residues short of the CDR3 end; the germline J gene provides the rest. The J gene is TRBJ1-2, the V gene TRBV7-3; D unresolved. This CDR3 has 14 amino acids. V lost 5 bases and J lost 4, with 14 bases in between. The germline V gene encodes CDR1 SGHTA and CDR2 FQGTGA. The CDR3 loop reads CASSQSGLGYGYTF. The CDR3 bases that were read are TGTGCCAGCAGCCAATCCGGGTTAGGCTATGGC.

This clone has ten or more counts. The read stops 3 residues short of the end of the CDR3; the missing end is completed from the germline J gene. The chain uses TRBV20-1 and TRBJ1-2; D is unclear. The germline V gene has CDR1 DFQATT and CDR2 SNEGSKA (reference sequence). The CDR3 consists of 14 residues. Trimming left V 0 bases short and J 7 bases short, with 15 bases between. The CDR3 spells CSARDSGKESGYTF. Incomplete CDR3 DNA: TGCAGTGCTAGAGATTCTGGCAAAGAAAGTGGC.

This clone came up many times. The DNA ends 3 residues before the CDR3 does, and the rest of the CDR3 is filled in from the germline J gene. The chain recombines TRBV29-1 with TRBJ1-2; a weak D match, TRBD1 (6 bases). The length of the CDR3 is 13 residues. The V end lost 0 bases, the J end lost 4 bases, and 9 bases lay between the germline ends. From germline, CDR1 is SQVTM and CDR2 ANQGSEA. CDR3 sequence reads: CSVEDPDSYGYTF. The DNA read from the CDR3 is TGCAGCGTTGAAGACCCGGACAGCTATGGC.

In this sample, this clone turned up many times. The read gets to within 3 residues of the CDR3 end, and the germline J gene fills in the rest. The chain uses TRBV9 and TRBJ2-7; 7 bases map to TRBD1. This CDR3 comprises 14 residues. After removal of 3 bases from V and 0 bases from J, the junction contained 3 bases not matched to a gene. Per germline, CDR1 SGDLS and CDR2 YYNGEE. The CDR3 spells CASSARQGSYEQYF. The part of the CDR3 DNA that was read is TGTGCCAGCAGCGCACGACAGGGCTCCTACGAG.